This passage covers 28 T cell receptor beta chains from one sample sequenced in a study of T cell responses to AZD1222 COVID-19 vaccine. Libraries were prepared by immunoSEQ multiplex PCR; TCRdb keeps only in-frame clonotypes and omits some of them. Among tens of thousands of clones listed, around 86% were seen once. The material was peripheral blood, obtained on day 0 of AZD1222 vaccination. These receptors were collected from an adult in good health.

The chain is built from TRBV2 and TRBJ2-3; 15 positions match TRBD2. The CDR3 consists of 18 residues. Losses at the gene ends were 5 bases for V and 1 base for J; bases not matched to a gene: 7. Germline V gene data show CDR1 as SNHLY and CDR2 as FYNNEI. CDR3 residues: CASSFSGTSGGRTDTQYF. For the CDR3, the DNA is TGTGCCAGCAGTTTTTCCGGGACTAGCGGGGGGCGCACAGATACGCAGTATTTT.

The genes are TRBV10-1 and TRBJ1-5; D gene unclear. This CDR3 contains 15 residues. The germline V and J ends were trimmed by 0 bases and 4 bases, with 10 bases remaining between them. Germline V lookup: CDR1 WNHNN, CDR2 SYGVQD (reference sequence). This chain's CDR3 is CASSESKPGNQPQHF. The CDR3 nucleotides are TGCGCCAGCAGTGAGTCTAAACCAGGAAATCAGCCCCAGCATTTT.

The chain carries TRBV7-2 and TRBJ1-1; D is unresolved. The CDR3 consists of 14 residues. The germline gives CDR1 SGHTA, CDR2 FQGNSA. Trimming took off 3 bases at V and 4 bases at J, with 12 bases between the two ends. CDR3 nucleotide sequence: TGTGCCAGCAGCTTTGGAGGGCTGGGCACTGAAGCTTTCTTT. It translates to CASSFGGLGTEAFF.

The chain is built from TRBV3-1 (or the pseudogene TRBV3-2) and TRBJ1-4; 7 bases are shared with TRBD1. CDR1 is LGHDT, CDR2 YNNKEL, per germline (reference sequence). The trim removed 0 bases at V and 8 bases at J, leaving 6 bases unmatched. CDR3 size: 15 residues. The CDR3 spells CASSQERGLQEKLFF. CDR3 DNA: TGTGCCAGCAGCCAAGAAAGGGGGCTACAAGAAAAACTGTTTTTT.

The chain joins TRBV29-1 to TRBJ1-1; the D gene is possibly TRBD1 (6 bases). The CDR3 is 13 amino acids. Germline assignment: CDR1 SQVTM and CDR2 ANQGSEA. With 6 bases removed from V and 5 bases from J, the gap between germline ends came to 16 bases. The CDR3 DNA sequence: TGCAGCGTACGCAGGGGAATAGAAACTGAAGCTTTCTTT. It yields the protein CSVRRGIETEAFF.

The count of this clone is one. The chain couples TRBV2 to TRBJ2-1; D call uncertain. This CDR3 is 17 amino acids long. Germline values: CDR1 SNHLY, CDR2 FYNNEI. V was shortened by 7 bases and J by 0 bases, with 19 bases between the two germline ends. The CDR3 is CASKAPGGTNSYNEQFF. CDR3 in DNA: TGTGCCAGCAAAGCGCCTGGCGGCACCAACTCCTACAATGAGCAGTTCTTC.

Remarks on this clone: Different DNA sequences within this sample yield the same CDR3. CDR3 in DNA: TGTGCCAGCAGCTTGGACAGATCTAACTATGGCTACACCTTC. The encoded protein is CASSLDRSNYGYTF. The chain recombines TRBV5-5 with TRBJ1-2; D is undetermined. Trimming took off 0 bases at V and 0 bases at J, with 6 bases between the two ends. The germline V gene encodes CDR1 SGHKS and CDR2 YYEKEE (reference sequence). This CDR3 is built from 14 residues. Based on the CDR3 plus reference TRBV5-5 and TRBJ1-2, the full variable domain is DAGVTQSPTHLIKTRGQQVTLRCSPISGHKSVSWYQQVLGQGPQFIFQYYEKEERGRGNFPDRFSARQFPNYSSELNVNALLLGDSALYLCASSLDRSNYGYTFGSGTRLTVV.

By share, this clone counts as medium-sized. The CDR3: CASSGHMSGMAYEQYF. The CDR3 DNA reads as TGCGCCAGCAGCGGGCACATGTCGGGAATGGCCTACGAGCAGTACTTC. The chain employs TRBV5-1 and TRBJ2-7; a possible D gene is TRBD2 (5 bases). Deletions cut 4 bases from V and 2 bases from J, with 19 bases between. Germline V CDR1 and CDR2: SGHRS, YFSETQ. The CDR3 length is 16 residues.

The chain couples TRBV5-1 to TRBJ2-1, with TRBD1 matching 11 bases. This CDR3 spans 16 amino acids. The V segment lost 0 bases and the J segment 7 bases; nucleotides outside the gene matches: 6. Germline V gene lookup returns CDR1 SGHRS and CDR2 YFSETQ. In nucleotides, the CDR3 is TGCGCCAGCAGCTTGGAAGGGACAGGGGGTGCGAATGAGCAGTTCTTC. Translating it yields CASSLEGTGGANEQFF.

This clone was counted a single time. V gene TRBV6-2 or TRBV6-3 combines with J gene TRBJ1-2, with TRBD1 matching 7 bases. The V segment lost 5 bases and the J segment 2 bases; nucleotides outside the gene matches: 8. This CDR3 spans 15 amino acids. Germline V CDR1 and CDR2: MNHEY, SVGEGT. The CDR3 region has the DNA TGTGCCAGCAGTCTTTCCGAACAGGGGAACTATGGCTACACCTTC. It codes for CASSLSEQGNYGYTF.

This clone was observed a few times. The genes are TRBV10-2 and TRBJ2-1, with a tentative D call TRBD1 (6 bases). V lost 4 bases and J lost 2, with 9 bases in between. Germline V CDR1 and CDR2: WSHSY, SAAADI. The CDR3 sequence is 14 residues long. DNA of the CDR3: TGCGCCAGCAGTGGGCAGGGGCCCTACAATGAGCAGTTCTTC. Translating gives CASSGQGPYNEQFF.

The rearrangement joins TRBV27 to TRBJ1-1; D is uncertain. The germline V gene encodes CDR1 MNHEY and CDR2 SMNVEV (reference sequence). CDR3 length equals 14 residues. V was shortened by 5 bases and J by 0 bases, with 10 bases between the two germline ends. Here the CDR3 reads CASSNFGLNTEAFF. The CDR3 DNA sequence: TGTGCCAGCAGTAACTTCGGGTTGAACACTGAAGCTTTCTTT.

V usage is TRBV6-6 and J usage is TRBJ2-1; tentatively, D is TRBD1 (6 bases). Germline V gene data show CDR1 as MNHNY and CDR2 as SVGAGI (reference sequence). The V end lost 0 bases, the J end lost 5 bases, and 8 bases lay between the germline ends. The CDR3 has 14 amino acids. CDR3 nucleotides: TGTGCCAGCAGTTACTCGGACAGCAACAATGAGCAGTTCTTC. Its translation is CASSYSDSNNEQFF.

The rearrangement uses TRBV27 and TRBJ2-5; 9 nucleotides align to TRBD2. Germline CDR1 and CDR2: MNHEY and SMNVEV (reference sequence). V lost 2 bases and J lost 4; bases outside the gene matches: 8. CDR3 length equals 16 residues. The CDR3 loop is CASSLSLAGLRETQYF. The CDR3 region has the DNA TGTGCCAGCAGTTTAAGTCTAGCGGGGTTGAGAGAGACCCAGTACTTC.

This rearrangement joins TRBV2 to TRBJ2-3; D uncertain. Deletions cut 2 bases from V and 0 bases from J, with 12 bases between. From germline, CDR1 is SNHLY and CDR2 FYNNEI. The CDR3 covers 16 residues. The CDR3 DNA reads TGTGCCAGCAGTGAAAACCAGGTATCTAGCACAGATACGCAGTATTTT. This gives the protein CASSENQVSSTDTQYF.

The V and J genes are TRBV7-2 and TRBJ2-3; tentatively, D is TRBD2 (6 bases). V shed 5 bases and J shed 2 bases, with 14 bases lying between them. The CDR3 sequence is 15 residues long. CDR1 is SGHTA, CDR2 FQGNSA, per germline. The CDR3: CASSPPGLDTDTQYF. CDR3 bases: TGTGCCAGCAGCCCCCCGGGACTTGACACAGATACGCAGTATTTT.

V usage is TRBV11-2 and J usage is TRBJ2-5; 7 bases match TRBD1. There are 13 residues in the CDR3. Germline V gives CDR1 SGHAT, CDR2 FQNNGV. Trimming at V came to 3 bases and at J to 7 bases, leaving 5 bases not matched to a gene. CDR3 amino acids: CASSLGQLGTQYF. The CDR3 DNA reads TGTGCCAGCAGCTTGGGACAGTTGGGGACCCAGTACTTC. Full variable domain (missing parts from reference TRBV11-2 and TRBJ2-5): EAGVAQSPRYKIIEKRQSVAFWCNPISGHATLYWYQQILGQGPKLLIQFQNNGVVDDSQLPKDRFSAERLKGVDSTLKIQPAKLEDSAVYLCASSLGQLGTQYFGPGTRLLVL.

Written as DNA, the CDR3 is TGTGCCATCAGGTCGGATTGGAGGACAGATACGCAGTATTTT. It specifies CAIRSDWRTDTQYF. The chain joins TRBV10-3 to TRBJ2-3; a weak D match, TRBD2 (5 bases). Germline CDR1 and CDR2: ENHRY and SYGVKD. Trimming cost V 6 bases and J 3 bases, with 13 bases left between them. The CDR3 sequence is 14 residues long.

This chain links TRBV28 with TRBJ1-6, with 8 bases matching TRBD1. V shed 5 bases and J 8 bases; nucleotides not matched to a gene: 8. CDR3 length: 15 residues. The V gene's germline CDR1 is MDHEN and CDR2 SYDVKM. CDR3 residues: CASSPIDRGDSPLHF. DNA of the CDR3: TGTGCCAGCAGTCCAATCGACAGGGGAGATTCACCCCTCCACTTT.

The rearrangement joins TRBV2 to TRBJ2-5, with D possibly TRBD2 on 7 matching bases. The germline V gene has CDR1 SNHLY and CDR2 FYNNEI. The CDR3 length is 15 residues. Trimming stripped 4 bases from V and 3 bases from J, with 15 bases between. The CDR3 is CASSVGGAQKETQYF. The CDR3 nucleotides read TGTGCCAGCAGTGTAGGGGGGGCGCAGAAAGAGACCCAGTACTTC.

In this sample, this clone turned up a few times. The V call is TRBV28, the J call TRBJ1-6; no clear D gene. The V and J ends lost 1 base and 7 bases respectively, with 5 bases between them. Per germline, CDR1 MDHEN and CDR2 SYDVKM. The CDR3 spans 13 residues. In DNA form, the CDR3 reads TGTGCCAGCAGTTTATTCCGCAATTCACCCCTCCACTTT. It yields the protein CASSLFRNSPLHF.

V is TRBV4-2 and J is TRBJ2-6; D may correspond to TRBD1 or TRBD2 (5 bases each). Germline V gene lookup returns CDR1 LGHNA and CDR2 YNFKEQ. The CDR3 consists of 17 residues. V lost 3 bases and J 2 bases, leaving 14 bases between the germline ends. CDR3 loop: CASSQPTRETGANVLTF. The CDR3 region has the DNA TGTGCCAGCAGCCAGCCTACCAGGGAGACTGGGGCCAACGTCCTGACTTTC.

This chain uses TRBV7-8 with TRBJ2-7; TRBD1 matches 11 bases. V shed 4 bases, J shed 3 bases, and the junction held 14 bases outside the gene matches. CDR1 is SGHVS and CDR2 is FQNEAQ in the germline V gene. The CDR3 runs to 18 residues. The CDR3 DNA reads as TGTGCCAGCAGCTCCGCATCGTCGGCCGGGACAGGGGGCTACGAGCAGTACTTC. Its translation is CASSSASSAGTGGYEQYF.

The rearrangement links TRBV7-3 to TRBJ2-3; 11 bases line up with TRBD2. Germline assignment: CDR1 SGHTA and CDR2 FQGTGA. V shed 5 bases, J shed 3 bases, and the junction held 4 bases outside the gene matches. This CDR3 has 15 residues. In DNA, the CDR3 is TGTGCCAGCAGCCTACTAGCGGGGGTAACAGATACGCAGTATTTT. It is translated as CASSLLAGVTDTQYF.

The table lists this clone with a few counts. This chain joins TRBV12-3 or TRBV12-4 and TRBJ1-2; 9 nucleotides agree with TRBD1. J was trimmed by 8 bases and V by 6 bases; bases with no gene match: 4. The CDR3 is 12 amino acids. CDR3 protein: CASSGTGIGYTF. The CDR3 DNA is TGTGCCAGCAGCGGGACAGGGATCGGCTACACCTTC.

V and J are TRBV2 and TRBJ1-2; 7 bases align to TRBD1. The V and J ends lost 3 bases and 2 bases, in that order; junction bases with no gene match: 3. The CDR3 contains 14 residues. Germline V gives CDR1 SNHLY, CDR2 FYNNEI. The CDR3 DNA reads as TGTGCCAGCAGTGACCTGACAGGGAACTATGGCTACACCTTC. It translates to CASSDLTGNYGYTF.

This rearrangement joins TRBV19 to TRBJ1-1, with TRBD1 matching over 8 bases. Trimming cost V 4 bases and J 1 base; bases outside gene matches: 2. The CDR3 is made up of 14 amino acids. Per the germline V gene, CDR1 is LNHDA and CDR2 is SQIVND (reference sequence). In DNA, the CDR3 is TGTGCCAGTAGTAGGACAGGGCGGAACACTGAAGCTTTCTTT. Its translation is CASSRTGRNTEAFF.

The J gene is TRBJ2-2, the V gene TRBV11-2; D remains unclear. The CDR3 has 15 residues. Germline V gene lookup returns CDR1 SGHAT and CDR2 FQNNGV. Trimming left V 5 bases short and J 4 bases short, with 14 bases between. CDR3 coding DNA: TGTGCCAGCAGCCCTCTCGGTGTAGGCACCGGGGAGCTGTTTTTT. It encodes CASSPLGVGTGELFF.